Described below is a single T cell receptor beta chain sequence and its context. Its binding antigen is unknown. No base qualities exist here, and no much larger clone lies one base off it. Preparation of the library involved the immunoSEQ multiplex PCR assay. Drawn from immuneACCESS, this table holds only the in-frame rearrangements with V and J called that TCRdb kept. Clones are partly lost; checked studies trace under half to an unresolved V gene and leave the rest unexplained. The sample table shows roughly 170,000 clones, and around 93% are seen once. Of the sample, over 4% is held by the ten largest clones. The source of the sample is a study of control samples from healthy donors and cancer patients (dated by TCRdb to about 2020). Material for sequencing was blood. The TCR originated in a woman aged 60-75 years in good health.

The nucleotide sequence is given as TGCGCCAGCAGCCAAGATCATCCGGGTTCAGGAAACACCATATATTTT. This translates into CASSQDHPGSGNTIYF. The rearranged chain carries TRBV4-3 and TRBJ1-3; the D gene identity is not certain. From the cysteine through the phenylalanine, the CDR3 covers 16 amino acids. Left in the record is the CDR3 DNA by itself, 48 bases read in frame from the first base. V sheds 0 bases and J sheds 4 bases, leaving 13 bases between their ends. The CDR1 and CDR2 encoded by the germline V gene are LGHNA and YSLEER.